This record looks at one T cell receptor (beta chain) sequence and its context. The antigen is undetermined. PCR amplification relied on 60 Vbeta primers (plus 13 Jbeta primers). The method was immunoSEQ multiplex PCR; TCRdb's version includes in-frame clones alone and lacks a portion of them. The table has 95,000 to 150,000 clones, approximately 78% seen once. The data were obtained in a study of cytomegalovirus exposure and HLA in healthy donors. Study at large: Unique TCR beta sequences numbering approximately 120 million came from about 179 million T cells in an earlier analysis. Most genotyped donors, approximately 81% of around 370, had Caucasian-associated genetic ancestry. Findings and limits, study-wide: TCR beta V- and J-gene trimming was later associated with a missense DCLRE1C variant. The authors later found TCR association rates varying by HLA locus, with DRB1 most and HLA-C fewest.

The V segment lost 5 bases and the J segment 14 bases; nucleotides outside the gene matches: 4. Looked up from germline, CDR1 is SQVTM and CDR2 is ANQGSEA. CDR3 length: 10 residues. The genes are TRBV29-1 and TRBJ1-4, with 8 bases identical to TRBD1. The sequenced sample was PBMCs. The TCR sequence derives from a woman aged 40 to 50 in good health and CMV-seropositive. CDR3 coding DNA: TGCAGCGTTTACCGGGACAGGCTGTTTTTT. Translation: CSVYRDRLFF.